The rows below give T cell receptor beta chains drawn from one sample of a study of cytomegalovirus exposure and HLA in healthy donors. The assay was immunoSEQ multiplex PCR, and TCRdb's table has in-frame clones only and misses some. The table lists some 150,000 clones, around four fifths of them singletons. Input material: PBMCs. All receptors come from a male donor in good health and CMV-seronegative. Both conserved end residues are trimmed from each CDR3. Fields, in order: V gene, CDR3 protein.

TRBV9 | ASSVELAGYNEQF
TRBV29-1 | SVERQGNTEAF
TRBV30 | AWKEDREAF
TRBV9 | ASSARGGIATNEKLF
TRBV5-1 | ASSLAGVGTDTQY
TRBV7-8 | ASSLSAGTETQY
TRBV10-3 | AISEGLDLGKLF
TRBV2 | ASSMTESTEAF
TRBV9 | ASSENRGMDGYT
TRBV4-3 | ASSQAGSPSPSETQY
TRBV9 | ASSVPSGRVTDTQY
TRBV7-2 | ASSLDAGGDTQY
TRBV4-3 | ASSQDLGNYNEQF
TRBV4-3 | ASSLTGRATNEKLF
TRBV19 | ASSIGAENYGYT
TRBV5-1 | ASSLSPGTNTEAF
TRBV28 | ASSFGGEQY
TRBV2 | ASSGTGGRSYEQY
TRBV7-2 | ASSLRTGIKNSPLH
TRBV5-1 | ASSLTGQGGELF
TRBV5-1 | ASSLGQGVGEQY
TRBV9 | ASSLSREETQY
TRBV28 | ASSYYRGRVQETQY
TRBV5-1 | ASSYGTGNTEAF
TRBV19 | ASSMSVFNEQF
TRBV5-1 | ASSLSGQGGEKLF
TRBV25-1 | ASSPPGLAGGKNEQF
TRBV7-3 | ASSLGGAPGELF
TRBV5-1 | ASSSRDRGTYEQY
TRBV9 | ASSPRLAGSYNEQF
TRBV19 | ASSMPPKSANYGYT
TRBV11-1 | ASSITGGAGLEQY